This T cell receptor beta chain was documented in a study of vaccination effects on CD4 cells after COVID-19. For the study at large: Viral peptide pool expansion of antigen-specific CD4+ T cells preceded sequencing in the ViraFEST assay.

When less than 12 days of culture had elapsed, CD4+ T cells were isolated. In regard to this clone: Its antigen is not known.

This CDR3 is built from 15 residues. The ends were cut back, 0 bases at V and 1 base at J, with 10 bases in the middle. Germline loops: CDR1 SGHDT, CDR2 YYEEEE. Study observations and caveats: In vaccinees who were healthy, merely 1 out of 255 vaccine-induced clones cross-reacted with common cold coronaviruses.

The protocol was immunoSEQ multiplex PCR, while the TCRdb copy is restricted to in-frame clones and leaves out a portion. The table has tens of thousands of clones, approximately 67% seen once. The source of this sequence is a human donor who received a COVID-19 vaccine. Material: CD4+ T cells from PBMCs cultured without peptide, obtained before COVID-19 vaccination. The V gene is TRBV5-6, the J gene TRBJ1-1; D remains ambiguous. As DNA, the CDR3 is TGTGCCAGCAGCTTGGTGGAGACATGGAACACTGAAGCTTTCTTT. Amino acid sequence: CASSLVETWNTEAFF.